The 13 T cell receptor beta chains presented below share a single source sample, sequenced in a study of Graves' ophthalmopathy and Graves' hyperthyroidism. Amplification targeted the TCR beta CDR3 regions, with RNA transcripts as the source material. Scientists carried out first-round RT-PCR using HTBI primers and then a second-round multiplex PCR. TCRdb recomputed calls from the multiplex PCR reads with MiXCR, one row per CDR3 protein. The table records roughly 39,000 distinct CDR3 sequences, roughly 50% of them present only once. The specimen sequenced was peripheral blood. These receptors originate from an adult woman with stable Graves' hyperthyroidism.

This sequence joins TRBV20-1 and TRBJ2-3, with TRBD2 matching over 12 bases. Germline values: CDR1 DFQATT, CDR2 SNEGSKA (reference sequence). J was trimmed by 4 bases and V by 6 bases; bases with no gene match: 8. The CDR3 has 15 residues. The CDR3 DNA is TGCAGTGCCAGGATGACTAGCGGGAGATCAGATACGCAGTATTTT. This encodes CSARMTSGRSDTQYF.

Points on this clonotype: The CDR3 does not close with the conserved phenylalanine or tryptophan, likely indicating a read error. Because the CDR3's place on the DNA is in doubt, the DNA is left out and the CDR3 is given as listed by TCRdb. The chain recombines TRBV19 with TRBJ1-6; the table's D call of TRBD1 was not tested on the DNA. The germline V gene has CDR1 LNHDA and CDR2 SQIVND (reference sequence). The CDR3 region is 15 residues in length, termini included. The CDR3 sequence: CASRVVGTRNSPLQS.

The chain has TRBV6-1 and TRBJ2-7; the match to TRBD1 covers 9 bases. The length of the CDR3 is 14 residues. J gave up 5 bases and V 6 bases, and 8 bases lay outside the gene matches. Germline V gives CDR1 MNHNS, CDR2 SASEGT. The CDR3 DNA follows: TGTGCCAGCAGCTTCGGGGACAGGGTTAACGAGCAGTACTTC. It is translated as CASSFGDRVNEQYF.

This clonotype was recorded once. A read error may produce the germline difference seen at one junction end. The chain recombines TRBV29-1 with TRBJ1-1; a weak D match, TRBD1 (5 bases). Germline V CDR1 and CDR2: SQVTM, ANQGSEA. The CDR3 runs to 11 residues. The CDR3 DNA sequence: TGCGGCGTTGCCCAGGGCACTGAAGCTTTCTTT. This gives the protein CGVAQGTEAFF.

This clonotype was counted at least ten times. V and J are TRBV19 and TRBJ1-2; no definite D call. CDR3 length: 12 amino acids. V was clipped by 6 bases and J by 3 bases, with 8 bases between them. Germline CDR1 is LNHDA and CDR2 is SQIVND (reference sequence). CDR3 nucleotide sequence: TGTGCCAGTAGGAAAGAGGACTATGGCTACACCTTC. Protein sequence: CASRKEDYGYTF.

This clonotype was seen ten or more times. The CDR3 coding sequence is TGCGCCAGCAGCCCGGCAGGAGCGGGAGGGAGTGCAGATACGCAGTATTTT. This sequence encodes CASSPAGAGGSADTQYF. J is TRBJ2-3 and V is TRBV5-1; 10 bases line up with TRBD2. This CDR3 has 17 amino acids. V dropped 4 bases and J dropped 4; count of bases not matched to a gene: 12. Germline V CDR1 and CDR2: SGHRS, YFSETQ.

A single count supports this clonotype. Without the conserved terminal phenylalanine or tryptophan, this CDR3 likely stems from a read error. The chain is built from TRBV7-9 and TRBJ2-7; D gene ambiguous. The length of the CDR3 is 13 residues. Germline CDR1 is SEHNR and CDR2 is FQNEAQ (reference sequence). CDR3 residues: CASSLDPGYVQYY. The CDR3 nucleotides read TGTGCCAGCAGCTTAGACCCCGGCTACGTGCAGTACTAC.

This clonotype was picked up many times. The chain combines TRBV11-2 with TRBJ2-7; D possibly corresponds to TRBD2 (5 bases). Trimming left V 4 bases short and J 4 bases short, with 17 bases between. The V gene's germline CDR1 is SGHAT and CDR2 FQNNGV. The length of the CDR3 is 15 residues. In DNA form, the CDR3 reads TGTGCCAGCAGCTCAGGTCGCGGAGGCTCTTACGAGCAGTACTTC. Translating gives CASSSGRGGSYEQYF.

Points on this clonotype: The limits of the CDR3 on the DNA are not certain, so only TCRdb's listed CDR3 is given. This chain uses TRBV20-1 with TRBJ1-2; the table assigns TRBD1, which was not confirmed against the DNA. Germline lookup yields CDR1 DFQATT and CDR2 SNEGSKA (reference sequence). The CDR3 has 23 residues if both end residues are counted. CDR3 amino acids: CSARDIDGANVLTFGAGDYGYTF.

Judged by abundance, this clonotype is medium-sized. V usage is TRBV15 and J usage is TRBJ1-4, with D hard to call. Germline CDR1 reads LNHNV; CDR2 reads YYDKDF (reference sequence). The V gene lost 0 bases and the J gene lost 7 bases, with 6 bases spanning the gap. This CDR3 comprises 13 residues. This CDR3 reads CATSRDRGEKLFF. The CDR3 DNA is TGTGCCACCAGCAGAGATCGTGGTGAAAAACTGTTTTTT.

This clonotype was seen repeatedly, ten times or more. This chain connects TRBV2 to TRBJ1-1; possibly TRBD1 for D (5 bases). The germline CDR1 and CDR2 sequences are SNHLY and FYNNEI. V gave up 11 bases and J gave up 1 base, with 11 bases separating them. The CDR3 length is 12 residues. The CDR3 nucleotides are TGTGCCGGGGACGGTTCGAACACTGAAGCTTTCTTT. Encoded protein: CAGDGSNTEAFF.

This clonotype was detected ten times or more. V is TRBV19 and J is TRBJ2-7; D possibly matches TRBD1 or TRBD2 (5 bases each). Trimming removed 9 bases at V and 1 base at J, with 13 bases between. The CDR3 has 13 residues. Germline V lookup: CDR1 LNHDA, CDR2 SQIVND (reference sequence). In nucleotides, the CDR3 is TGTGCCAGCGGCCGGGACGAATCCTACGAGCAGTACTTC. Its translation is CASGRDESYEQYF.

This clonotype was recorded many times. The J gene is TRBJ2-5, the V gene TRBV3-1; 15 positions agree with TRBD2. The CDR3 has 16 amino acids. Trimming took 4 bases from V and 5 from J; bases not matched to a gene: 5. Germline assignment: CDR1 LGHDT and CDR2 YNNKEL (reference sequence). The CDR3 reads CASSLWTSGRVETQYF. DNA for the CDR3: TGTGCCAGCAGCCTGTGGACTAGCGGGAGGGTCGAGACCCAGTACTTC.